The sequence of this TCR beta chain was determined in a study of shared clonotypes between healthy human individuals. Study-wide results and limits: Tissues were not sampled, only blood, and their repertoires likely differ.

Profiling relied on immunoSEQ multiplex PCR, and the TCRdb table lists in-frame clones only, not all of them. The data show more than 2 million clones, almost 96% seen once. For this clone: Antigen: not known. Other DNA sequences in this specimen translate into the identical CDR3.

The CDR3 runs 13 residues. Germline loops: CDR1 SGHAT, CDR2 FQNNGV. V lost 3 bases and J 2 bases, leaving 7 bases between the germline ends. The chain recombines TRBV11-2 with TRBJ1-1; D is undetermined. Sequenced material: naive CD4+ T cells sorted from blood. Described subset: CD45RA+ positively selected. The source of this sequence is a man aged 18 to 35 in good health. The CDR3 nucleotides read TGTGCCAGCAGCTTCGCCGATAACACTGAAGCTTTCTTT. Encoded protein: CASSFADNTEAFF.